This T cell receptor beta chain was recovered during a study of T cell responses to AZD1222 COVID-19 vaccine (dated by TCRdb to 2020 to 2022). For context, the study as a whole: Because spike-specific TCR depth and breadth did not differ between the two schedules, AZD1222 recipients who got a second dose at roughly 4 weeks were pooled with those who got a second dose at roughly 12 weeks. Trial participants were enrolled by age into subgroups of 18-55, 56-69 and 70-plus years, and around 150, 28 and 57 TCR-sequenced participants, respectively, were included in these subgroups. TCR sequencing was performed for roughly 240 trial participants, of whom some 200 were given two doses of AZD1222 and around 25 were given two doses of MenACWY control vaccine. What the research found in general, with its limitations: CD4 TCRs associated with the vaccine covered the entire spike protein, and the dominant responses were in regions 160-218 and 743-854. Participants were mostly white British, with more females than males. The authors suggested clonal diversity may have been underestimated. Reportedly, close to half of the unique spike-specific TCRs recognized epitopes lying outside the regions that are mutated in the B.1.351 and B.1.1.7 variants. Only a handful of AZD1222 recipients were SARS-CoV-2 seropositive at baseline, limiting conclusions about previously exposed vaccinees. After two AZD1222 doses, both the breadth and the depth of spike-specific TCRs were significantly higher than at day 0 and than in MenACWY recipients. No day 14 peak-response samples were available, so repertoires were characterized only after the peak T cell response. The 56-69-year group was small, and its depth increase did not reach significance, likely because of low power.

The CDR3 regions of human TCRbeta chains were subjected to immunosequencing. As for the original processing: TCRs in the repertoires were compared against a reference library of SARS-CoV-2-specific TCRs that had been generated with the MIRA antigen-specificity platform. Breadth meant the fraction of unique TCRs that were SARS-CoV-2-associated, whereas depth meant the fraction of total T cells that were SARS-CoV-2-associated. Using the MIRA data, each spike-specific TCR was assigned both to the spike region to which the TCR was reactive and to a CD4 or CD8 class. Log10-transformed breadth and depth values were compared by one-way ANOVA with Sidak's multiple comparisons tests. TCRdb holds this immuneACCESS table with in-frame rearrangements only. Some clones are missing; in checked studies, unresolved V genes explain under half, and the rest has no known cause. D and trimming come from the DNA, and the V and J calls and clone size come from that table. The sample yields 150,000 to 200,000 clones; over 75% were counted once. Approximately 2.9% of the sample is held by the ten biggest clonotypes.

As for this clone: Its antigen is not yet known. Within one base of it there is no much larger clone, and no base qualities were kept.

Relative to germline, V is 5 bases shorter and J is 8 bases shorter, with 15 bases between their ends. The CDR3 runs 13 residues from the cysteine to the phenylalanine. The CDR3 DNA has 39 bases and is translated from base 1. Via the germline V gene, CDR1 is SGHTA and CDR2 FQGNSA. This specimen's time point label, per the study, means: baseline before first vaccination. Vaccinee samples came from UK trials COV001 and COV002, including a single-blind randomized controlled phase 2/3 trial of AZD1222 (ChAdOx1 nCoV-19) in healthy adults. For TCRbeta chain sequencing, PBMC samples were collected from trial participants at day 0 and at day 28 after the second dose.

This clonotype was sampled from an adult in good health. The receptor chain draws on TRBV7-2 and TRBJ1-1, with an unclear D gene assignment. The sample consisted of peripheral blood, taken on day 0 of AZD1222 vaccination. The sequenced DNA is TGTGCCAGCAGCCCCGCCGGGTCGATCGAAGCTTTCTTT. It codes for CASSPAGSIEAFF.